These 15 T cell receptor beta chains originate from one sample sequenced in a study of cytomegalovirus exposure and HLA in healthy donors. Use of 60 Vbeta and 13 Jbeta primers characterized the PCR. Libraries were prepared by immunoSEQ multiplex PCR; TCRdb keeps only in-frame clonotypes and omits some of them. The listing contains approximately 110,000 clones. Sequenced: PBMCs. Receptors originate from a man younger than 30 in good health and CMV-seronegative.

The V and J genes are TRBV18 and TRBJ2-7; maybe TRBD1 (6 bases). The germline gives CDR1 KGHSH, CDR2 LQKENI. The length of the CDR3 is 15 residues. Trimming removed 6 bases from V and 0 bases from J, with 15 bases in between. The CDR3 DNA reads TGTGCCAGCTCTCTCTCTCGACAGGACTCCTACGAGCAGTACTTC. Its translation: CASSLSRQDSYEQYF.

This sequence joins TRBV9 and TRBJ1-1, with D perhaps matching TRBD1 (5 bases). The CDR3 is 14 amino acids. V lost 0 bases to trimming and J lost 5 bases, with 11 bases between them. The V gene's germline CDR1 is SGDLS and CDR2 YYNGEE. CDR3 amino acids: CASSVGDSRTEAFF. CDR3 DNA sequence: TGTGCCAGCAGCGTAGGCGACAGTCGAACTGAAGCTTTCTTT.

This chain links TRBV12-5 with TRBJ1-1, with a possible D match to TRBD1 (5 bases). The CDR3 runs 17 residues. Per germline, CDR1 LGHNT and CDR2 FRNRAP. The ends were cut back, 3 bases at V and 0 bases at J, with 17 bases in the middle. CDR3 DNA: TGTGCTAGTGGTTTCAGGTCTTGGGGGGTGGTGAACACTGAAGCTTTCTTT. Translating gives CASGFRSWGVVNTEAFF. The full variable domain, its missing parts supplied by reference TRBV12-5 and TRBJ1-1, is DARVTQTPRHKVTEMGQEVTMRCQPILGHNTVFWYRQTMMQGLELLAYFRNRAPLDDSGMPKDRFSAEMPDATLATLKIQPSEPRDSAVYFCASGFRSWGVVNTEAFFGQGTRLTVV.

This chain joins TRBV6-5 and TRBJ1-2, with 7 positions matching TRBD1. CDR1 is MNHEY, CDR2 SVGAGI, per germline. The CDR3 has 15 amino acids. The V and J ends lost 1 base and 3 bases, in that order; junction bases with no gene match: 5. The CDR3 protein is CASSYYRQGHYGYTF. The CDR3 coding sequence is TGTGCCAGCAGTTACTATCGACAGGGACACTATGGCTACACCTTC.

The chain recombines TRBV27 with TRBJ2-2; perhaps TRBD1 as D (5 bases). CDR1 is MNHEY and CDR2 is SMNVEV in the germline V gene (reference sequence). This CDR3 region has 14 residues. V was pared by 6 bases and J by 5 bases, with 13 bases between. The CDR3 loop is CASSQGSRTGELFF. The DNA for the CDR3 is TGTGCCAGCAGCCAGGGATCGCGGACCGGGGAGCTGTTTTTT.

The chain employs TRBV10-3 and TRBJ2-6; 10 bases map to TRBD1. In germline, CDR1 is ENHRY, CDR2 SYGVKD. The trim removed 9 bases at V and 3 bases at J, leaving 14 bases unmatched. The CDR3 totals 18 residues. CDR3 protein: CAIAPPRTGGVGANVLTF. DNA for the CDR3: TGTGCCATAGCCCCACCCCGGACAGGGGGAGTTGGGGCCAACGTCCTGACTTTC.

The J gene is TRBJ1-2, the V gene TRBV7-8; TRBD1 matches at 7 bases. CDR1 is SGHVS and CDR2 is FQNEAQ in the germline V gene. The CDR3 extends over 17 amino acids. V gave up 4 bases and J gave up 8 bases; unmatched junction bases: 19. The CDR3 region is CASSSQGQRRIPGGYTF. CDR3 DNA: TGTGCCAGCAGCTCCCAGGGACAGCGGAGAATCCCGGGGGGCTACACCTTC.

The J gene is TRBJ1-3, the V gene TRBV4-2; 9 bases align to TRBD1. Germline V lookup: CDR1 LGHNA, CDR2 YNFKEQ. The junction had 13 bases not matched to a gene; V was cut back by 3 bases and J by 4 bases. The CDR3 is 18 amino acids. The CDR3 DNA follows: TGTGCCAGCAGCCAGTTCTGGGGACAGGGTACGTCCGGAAACACCATATATTTT. Translated, it gives CASSQFWGQGTSGNTIYF.

The rearrangement joins TRBV28 to TRBJ2-1; a possible D gene is TRBD1 (6 bases). The CDR3 has 15 residues. Trimming removed 7 bases from V and 5 bases from J, with 18 bases in between. In germline, CDR1 is MDHEN, CDR2 SYDVKM. The CDR3 bases are TGTGCCAGCACCCCCCTCCTAGGGGGACACAATGAGCAGTTCTTC. The encoded protein is CASTPLLGGHNEQFF.

V usage is TRBV7-8 and J usage is TRBJ1-2; the D is unclear. CDR1 and CDR2 from the germline V gene are SGHVS and FQNEAQ. The V and J ends lost 1 base and 6 bases respectively, with 9 bases between them. This CDR3 is built from 13 residues. CDR3 amino acids: CASSLDGGNGYTF. CDR3 in DNA: TGTGCCAGCAGCTTAGATGGCGGAAATGGCTACACCTTC.

In DNA form, the CDR3 reads TGTGCCAGCAGGGGGACAGGGGAGGGGGGCTACACCTTC. The encoded protein is CASRGTGEGGYTF. The chain has TRBV28 and TRBJ1-2; TRBD1 agrees at 10 bases. Germline V lookup: CDR1 MDHEN, CDR2 SYDVKM. J was trimmed by 8 bases and V by 6 bases; bases with no gene match: 6. CDR3 length: 13 amino acids.

V is TRBV5-1 and J is TRBJ2-7; D is perhaps TRBD2 (5 bases). The germline V and J ends were trimmed by 0 bases and 7 bases, with 11 bases remaining between them. Germline assignment: CDR1 SGHRS and CDR2 YFSETQ. This CDR3 contains 13 residues. CDR3 nucleotide sequence: TGCGCCAGCAGCTTGGACGTATCGGGGGAGCAGTACTTC. Amino acid sequence: CASSLDVSGEQYF. Filled out from reference TRBV5-1 and TRBJ2-7, the complete variable domain reads KAGVTQTPRYLIKTRGQQVTLSCSPISGHRSVSWYQQTPGQGLQFLFEYFSETQRNKGNFPGRFSGRQFSNSRSEMNVSTLELGDSALYLCASSLDVSGEQYFGPGTRLTVT.

The chain's CDR3 is CASSYYTSGDEQYF. The CDR3 nucleotides read TGTGCCAGCAGTTACTACACCAGCGGTGACGAGCAGTACTTC. This chain connects TRBV6-5 to TRBJ2-7; D is perhaps TRBD2 (5 bases). The germline gives CDR1 MNHEY, CDR2 SVGAGI. CDR3 size: 14 residues. The ends were cut back, 1 base at V and 5 bases at J, with 12 bases in the middle.

The CDR3 sequence: CASGGQPYSNQPQHF. The CDR3 DNA reads as TGTGCCTCGGGCGGACAGCCTTATAGCAATCAGCCCCAGCATTTT. V and J are TRBV19 and TRBJ1-5; possibly TRBD1 for D (6 bases). Per germline, CDR1 LNHDA and CDR2 SQIVND (reference sequence). Trimming pared 11 bases from V and 0 bases from J, leaving 17 bases between. The CDR3 runs 15 residues.

This chain joins TRBV27 and TRBJ2-7; tentative D call: TRBD1 (5 bases). V lost 5 bases and J lost 7, with 21 bases in between. This CDR3 contains 15 residues. Germline values: CDR1 MNHEY, CDR2 SMNVEV (reference sequence). The CDR3 region has the DNA TGTGCCAGCAGTAAAGAAGGGGCTGTCCCGCCGGAGCAGTACTTC. It encodes CASSKEGAVPPEQYF.